Given below is one T cell receptor beta chain in context. Here immunoSEQ multiplex PCR was the method, and the copy in TCRdb shows in-frame clones only, minus some. The table lists approximately 2.3 million clones, over 85% of them singletons. This entry is derived from a study of shared clonotypes between healthy human individuals. Looked up from germline, CDR1 is MNHNS and CDR2 is SASEGT. The CDR3 is 15 amino acids. V lost 7 bases and J 1 base, leaving 16 bases between the germline ends. The clonotype originates from a man aged 18-30 years in good health. Some clones in this sample may be carry-over from other donors' samples. The rearrangement links TRBV6-1 to TRBJ1-2; D is perhaps TRBD1 (5 bases). The specimen was naive CD4+ T cells from PBMCs. As for subset: CD45RA+ positively selected. The CDR3 DNA sequence: TGTGCCAGCATTGGGGGACCGTTCCTTAACTATGGCTACACCTTC. This gives the protein CASIGGPFLNYGYTF.